This TCR beta chain was identified during a study of blood T cell repertoires in COVID-19. Trimming left V 1 base short and J 2 bases short, with 8 bases between. Germline V CDR1 and CDR2: LNHNV, YYDKDF (reference sequence). The CDR3 has 14 amino acids. In the authors' workflow: Amplification of reference gene primers was used by the study to estimate nucleated cell counts. Data came from immunoSEQ multiplex PCR; TCRdb stores just in-frame clones and leaves some out. V and J calls and clone size are given by that table; D and trimming were obtained from the DNA. The sample contains hundreds of thousands of clones, 88% of which appear only once.

What was sequenced was peripheral blood. V gene TRBV15 combines with J gene TRBJ2-5; D is ambiguous. The sequence was collected from a woman aged 25-40 years with COVID-19, enrolled during active disease. CDR3 residues: CATSRGTLQETQYF. As DNA, the CDR3 is TGTGCCACCAGCAGAGGTACTCTACAAGAGACCCAGTACTTC.